There are many counts of the clone carrying this TCR beta chain. The sample originates from a study of T-cell reconstitution after alpha-beta-depleted transplantation in children. Germline loops: CDR1 SGHRS, CDR2 YFSETQ. V lost 0 bases and J 6 bases, leaving 8 bases between the germline ends. This CDR3 is built from 13 residues. TCRbeta library construction was performed incorporating unique molecular identifiers. TCRdb itself ran the PCR reads through MiXCR, one entry per CDR3 protein. The data show 130,000 to 150,000 distinct CDR3 sequences, 8% to 10% seen once. This sequence was found in a female patient aged 2-9 years who had a stem cell transplant for congenital amegakaryocytic thrombocytopenia, so the T cells may come from the graft donor. J is TRBJ2-3 and V is TRBV5-1; D unclear. The sample consisted of PBMCs, mostly from graft donor cells, taken 180 days after TCRalphabeta/CD19-depleted stem cell transplant. The CDR3 spells CASSLAVRDTQYF. CDR3 nucleotide sequence: TGCGCCAGCAGCTTGGCTGTCCGGGATACGCAGTATTTT. The whole variable domain, filled in from reference TRBV5-1 and TRBJ2-3, reads KAGVTQTPRYLIKTRGQQVTLSCSPISGHRSVSWYQQTPGQGLQFLFEYFSETQRNKGNFPGRFSGRQFSNSRSEMNVSTLELGDSALYLCASSLAVRDTQYFGPGTRLTVL.